A selection of T cell receptor beta chains follows, all from one sample in a study of regulatory T cells in long-lasting Graves disease. TCRdb reanalysed the multiplex PCR reads using MiXCR and keeps one entry per CDR3 protein. This sample yields under 450,000 distinct CDR3 sequences, of which roughly 25% are seen a single time; roughly a quarter belongs to the top ten. The sample in question was peripheral blood mononuclear cells (PBMCs), obtained when the disease was refractory, from a patient treated with antithyroid drugs. These TCRs come from a woman aged 40 to 50 with Graves disease. The CDR3 runs from the conserved cysteine through the conserved F or W. Each record gives: J gene, V gene, D gene, clone size, CDR3 DNA, CDR3 protein. The D gene is left open where the match is weak. Only part of the rows carry a size: once, few, many, or a class if the clone is expanded.

>TRBJ1-2|TRBV19|.|few
TGTGCCAGTTCCGCATTCCTCCGGGACACTTATGGCTACACCTTC
CASSAFLRDTYGYTF
>TRBJ2-2|TRBV9|.|.
TGTGCCAGCAGCGTCCGACTGGAGAACACCGGGGAGCTGTTTTTT
CASSVRLENTGELFF
>TRBJ1-2|TRBV15|TRBD1|.
TGTGCCACCAGCAGCGACAGGGGAGGTGGCTACACCTTC
CATSSDRGGGYTF
>TRBJ2-5|TRBV6-1|.|many
TGTGCCAGCAGTCCGGGCTACCAAGAGACCCAGTACTTC
CASSPGYQETQYF
>TRBJ2-4|TRBV28|.|many
TGTGCCAGCAGTTTTCCCCAAGTGGGAGCCAAAAACATTCAGTACTTC
CASSFPQVGAKNIQYF
>TRBJ2-5|TRBV20-1|.|many
TGCAGTGCTGCGTTAGTATCGGAGACCCAGTACTTC
CSAALVSETQYF
>TRBJ2-7|TRBV28|.|many
TGTGCCAGCAGTCCGGGTGGGACAATCTCCTACGAGCAGTACTTC
CASSPGGTISYEQYF
>TRBJ1-2|TRBV4-1|TRBD1|.
TGCGCCAGCAGCCCGGGACAGACATGGGGAGGCTACACCTTC
CASSPGQTWGGYTF
>TRBJ1-5|TRBV15|TRBD1|many
TGTGCCACCAGCAGAGGGACAGGCCATCAGCCCCAGCATTTT
CATSRGTGHQPQHF
>TRBJ1-5|TRBV19|.|few
TGTGCCAGTCGACGGGGCAATCAGCCCCAGCATTTT
CASRRGNQPQHF
>TRBJ1-1|TRBV2|TRBD1|.
TGTGCCAGCAGGGCGGCGGGACAGGGAGCTTTCTTT
CASRAAGQGAFF
>TRBJ1-2|TRBV28|.|.
TGTGCCAGCACCGGGGGCACTAACTATGGCTACACCTTC
CASTGGTNYGYTF
>TRBJ2-1|TRBV7-3|TRBD2|.
TGTGCCAGCAGCTTAGCGGGGGGTTGGAGCTCCTACAATGAGCAGTTCTTC
CASSLAGGWSSYNEQFF
>TRBJ2-2|TRBV5-5|TRBD2|.
TGTGCCAGCAGCAAGACTAGCGGATCGAACACCGGGGAGCTGTTTTTT
CASSKTSGSNTGELFF
>TRBJ2-7|TRBV12-3/TRBV12-4|.|.
TGTGCCAGCAGGGCGTCATTCGGGTCCTACGAGCAGTACTTC
CASRASFGSYEQYF
>TRBJ2-1|TRBV28|TRBD1|many
TGTGCCAGCAGTTTAGTAACAGGGGTCTTGTACACCGATGAGCAGTTCTTC
CASSLVTGVLYTDEQFF
>TRBJ2-5|TRBV3-1|.|once
TGTGCCAGCAGCCAAAGACTAGGGGGACAGACCCAGTACTTC
CASSQRLGGQTQYF
>TRBJ2-7|TRBV12-3/TRBV12-4|.|many
TGTGCCAGCAGTCTGAAGGGGTTGTACTACGAGCAGTACTTC
CASSLKGLYYEQYF
>TRBJ2-1|TRBV28|TRBD1|few
TGTGCCAGCAGTTTTTCGCGGACAGGGCAGTTCTTC
CASSFSRTGQFF
>TRBJ2-5|TRBV20-1|.|few
TGCAGTGCTAGCACTGGGTCGGGGCAAGAGACCCAGTACTTC
CSASTGSGQETQYF
>TRBJ2-5|TRBV6-1|TRBD2|.
TGTGCCAGCGGAGCCCCCGGGACTAGCGTATTCCAAGAGACCCAGTACTTC
CASGAPGTSVFQETQYF
>TRBJ2-6|TRBV19|TRBD1|few
TGTGCCAGTAGTCCGGGACAGGGTAACGGGGCCAACGTCCTGACTTTC
CASSPGQGNGANVLTF
>TRBJ2-7|TRBV5-1|TRBD2|.
TGCGCCAGCGGTATGACTAGCGGACTATACGAGCAGTACTTC
CASGMTSGLYEQYF
>TRBJ2-7|TRBV28|TRBD2|many
TGTGCCAGCAGTGGAGCCGTGGCGGGAGTGTACGAGCAGTACTTC
CASSGAVAGVYEQYF
>TRBJ2-5|TRBV12-3/TRBV12-4|.|many
TGTGCCAGCACCAAGGGGAATATTGTGGTCTGGGAAGAGACCCAGTACTTC
CASTKGNIVVWEETQYF
>TRBJ2-3|TRBV28|TRBD2|.
TGTGCCAGCAGTTTGGTAGCGGGAGGTATGACAGATACGCAGTATTTT
CASSLVAGGMTDTQYF
>TRBJ2-3|TRBV4-1|TRBD1|.
TGCGCCAGCAGCCAAGATGGGTCGGACAGGGAATTCACAGATACGCAGTATTTT
CASSQDGSDREFTDTQYF
>TRBJ1-5|TRBV20-1|TRBD1|.
TGCAGTGCTAGAGTTTCCAGGGGGACGGGCAATCAGCCCCAGCATTTT
CSARVSRGTGNQPQHF
>TRBJ1-4|TRBV11-2|.|many
TGTGCCAGCAGCTTAGACGGGCAGGGCGATGAAAAACTGTTTTTT
CASSLDGQGDEKLFF
>TRBJ2-7|TRBV28|.|many
TGTGCCAGCAGCCCTCCCCGGGGCCGCGCCTACTACGAGCAGTACTTC
CASSPPRGRAYYEQYF
>TRBJ1-3|TRBV28|.|few
TGTGCCAGCAGTTTAGCGGGGGCGCGGGACACCATATATTTT
CASSLAGARDTIYF
>TRBJ2-2|TRBV7-7|.|.
TGTGCTAGCAGGGATAACACCGGGGAGCTGTTTTTT
CASRDNTGELFF
>TRBJ2-5|TRBV20-1|.|.
TGCAGCCTAAACGGGGACCTACGGGGAGAGACCCAGTACTTC
CSLNGDLRGETQYF
>TRBJ1-5|TRBV27|TRBD1|.
TGTGCCAGCAGTTTATTCCCGGGACAGGGGAATCAGCCCCAGCATTTT
CASSLFPGQGNQPQHF